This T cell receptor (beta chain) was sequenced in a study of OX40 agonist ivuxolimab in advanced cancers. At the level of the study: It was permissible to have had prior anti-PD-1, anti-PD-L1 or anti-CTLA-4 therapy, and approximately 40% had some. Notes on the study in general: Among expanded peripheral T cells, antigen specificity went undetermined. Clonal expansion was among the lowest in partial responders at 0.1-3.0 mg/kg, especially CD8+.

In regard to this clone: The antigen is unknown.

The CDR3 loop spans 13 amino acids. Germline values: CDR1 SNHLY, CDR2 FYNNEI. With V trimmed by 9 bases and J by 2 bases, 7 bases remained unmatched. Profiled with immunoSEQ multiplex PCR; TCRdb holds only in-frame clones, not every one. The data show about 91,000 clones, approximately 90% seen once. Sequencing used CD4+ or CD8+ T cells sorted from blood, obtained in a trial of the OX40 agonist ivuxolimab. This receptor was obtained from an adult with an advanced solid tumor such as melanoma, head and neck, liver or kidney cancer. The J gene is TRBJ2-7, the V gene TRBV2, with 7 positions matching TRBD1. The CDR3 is CARIGTAAYEQYF. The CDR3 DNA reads TGTGCCAGGATCGGGACAGCCGCCTACGAGCAGTACTTC.